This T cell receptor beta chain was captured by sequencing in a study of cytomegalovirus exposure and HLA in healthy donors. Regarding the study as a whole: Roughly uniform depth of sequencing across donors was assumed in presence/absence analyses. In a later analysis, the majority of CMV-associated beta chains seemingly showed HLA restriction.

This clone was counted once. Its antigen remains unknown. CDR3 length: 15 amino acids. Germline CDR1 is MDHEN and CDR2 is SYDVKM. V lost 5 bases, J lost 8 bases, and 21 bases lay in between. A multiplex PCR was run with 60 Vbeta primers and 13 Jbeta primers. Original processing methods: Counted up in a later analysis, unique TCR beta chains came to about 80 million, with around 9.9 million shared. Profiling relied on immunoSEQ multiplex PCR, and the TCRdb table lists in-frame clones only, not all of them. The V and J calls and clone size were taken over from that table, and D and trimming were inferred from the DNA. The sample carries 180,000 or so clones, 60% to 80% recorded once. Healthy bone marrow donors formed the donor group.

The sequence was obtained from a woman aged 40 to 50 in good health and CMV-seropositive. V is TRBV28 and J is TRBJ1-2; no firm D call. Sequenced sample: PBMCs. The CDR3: CASSHPQTPARGYTF. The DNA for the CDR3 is TGTGCCAGCAGTCATCCCCAGACTCCCGCTAGGGGCTACACCTTC.